This T cell receptor beta chain was retrieved from a study of shared clonotypes between healthy human individuals. Study summary: Used for every donor were three CD4 naive, three CD4 memory, two CD8 naive and one CD8 memory plate. General study findings and limits: Non-shared clonotypes were found to have lower generation probabilities than the clonotypes that were shared by all four of the sorted-subset donors. Only blood was sampled, and tissue TCR repertoires likely differ from blood ones.

CDR3 size: 16 residues. Per germline, CDR1 LNHDA and CDR2 SQIVND (reference sequence). The ends were cut back, 4 bases at V and 5 bases at J, with 19 bases in the middle. This clone appeared a single time. Its antigen is undetermined. TCRdb keeps only in-frame clones here, not all; method: immunoSEQ multiplex PCR. Of a few hundred thousand clones in the sample, about 96% were seen once. This clonotype originated in a woman aged 25 to 39 in good health. Source material: naive CD4+ T cells sorted from blood. This sample's subset: CD45RA+ positively selected. V and J are TRBV19 and TRBJ2-3; D may be TRBD2 (5 bases). The CDR3 nucleotides are TGTGCCAGTAGTACCCCCGGAGTCGGGATGGTAGATACGCAGTATTTT. Protein: CASSTPGVGMVDTQYF.